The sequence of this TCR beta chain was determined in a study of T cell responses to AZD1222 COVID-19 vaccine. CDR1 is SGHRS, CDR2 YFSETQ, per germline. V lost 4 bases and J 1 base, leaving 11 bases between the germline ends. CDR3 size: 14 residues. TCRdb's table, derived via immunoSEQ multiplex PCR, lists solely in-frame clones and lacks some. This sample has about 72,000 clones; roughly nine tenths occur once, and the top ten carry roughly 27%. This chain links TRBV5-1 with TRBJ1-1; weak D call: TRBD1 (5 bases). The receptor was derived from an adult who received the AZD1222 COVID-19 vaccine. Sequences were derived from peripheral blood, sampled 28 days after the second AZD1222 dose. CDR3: CASSTGPANTEAFF. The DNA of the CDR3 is TGCGCCAGCAGCACGGGGCCCGCGAACACTGAAGCTTTCTTT.